The 27 T cell receptor beta chains below come from one sample, sequenced in a study of cytomegalovirus exposure and HLA in healthy donors. The PCR ran on 60 Vbeta and 13 Jbeta primers. Here immunoSEQ multiplex PCR was the method, and the copy in TCRdb shows in-frame clones only, minus some. The sample includes 230,000 or so clones, approximately 91% of them seen just once. The sample was PBMCs. The source of these receptors is a girl aged 2 to 9 in good health and CMV-seronegative.

The V gene is TRBV5-6, the J gene TRBJ1-2; the D gene is possibly TRBD1 (6 bases). Germline V gives CDR1 SGHDT, CDR2 YYEEEE. Trimming pared 0 bases from V and 1 base from J, leaving 16 bases between. The CDR3 runs to 17 residues. CDR3 coding DNA: TGTGCCAGCAGCTTGGTCGTTCGGACAGCATATAACTATGGCTACACCTTC. It is translated as CASSLVVRTAYNYGYTF. The complete variable domain, with remaining parts taken from reference TRBV5-6 and TRBJ1-2, reads DAGVTQSPTHLIKTRGQQVTLRCSPKSGHDTVSWYQQALGQGPQFIFQYYEEEERQRGNFPDRFSGHQFPNYSSELNVNALLLGDSALYLCASSLVVRTAYNYGYTFGSGTRLTVV.

The CDR3 DNA follows: TGTGCCAGCAACACGGGACAGGGCTACAATGAGCAGTTCTTC. Translating it yields CASNTGQGYNEQFF. The genes are TRBV28 and TRBJ2-1, with 9 bases matching TRBD1. The germline CDR1 and CDR2 sequences are MDHEN and SYDVKM. The CDR3 length is 14 residues. Unmatched junction bases numbered 4, after V lost 7 bases and J lost 3 bases.

The J gene is TRBJ2-7, the V gene TRBV5-1, with D tentatively TRBD1 (5 bases). In germline, CDR1 is SGHRS, CDR2 YFSETQ. The CDR3 consists of 13 residues. V was cut by 3 bases and J by 2 bases, with 9 bases left in between. The CDR3 region has the DNA TGCGCCAGCAGCTCGTCAGGGACCTACGAGCAGTACTTC. As protein: CASSSSGTYEQYF.

This rearrangement joins TRBV5-1 to TRBJ1-2; D gene ambiguous. V was trimmed by 2 bases and J by 5 bases, leaving 10 bases between them. Germline CDR1 SGHRS, CDR2 YFSETQ. This CDR3 is built from 13 residues. The CDR3 region has the DNA TGCGCCAGCAGCTTTTGGTTGAGGTATGGCTACACCTTC. This translates into CASSFWLRYGYTF.

This sequence joins TRBV4-1 and TRBJ1-1; D uncertain. V lost 0 bases, J lost 0 bases, and 11 bases lay in between. The CDR3 has 16 amino acids. The germline V gene encodes CDR1 MGHRA and CDR2 YSYEKL. The CDR3: CASSQDSTLLNTEAFF. CDR3 nucleotide sequence: TGCGCCAGCAGCCAAGATAGTACGCTACTGAACACTGAAGCTTTCTTT.

The genes are TRBV6-6 and TRBJ2-3; weak D call: TRBD2 (5 bases). The CDR3 runs to 15 residues. Germline CDR1 MNHNY, CDR2 SVGAGI (reference sequence). V was pared by 5 bases and J by 0 bases, with 12 bases between. This CDR3 reads CASSPLASSTDTQYF. Written as DNA, the CDR3 is TGTGCCAGCAGTCCCCTAGCTTCTAGCACAGATACGCAGTATTTT.

Note on this clone: At one end, the junction sequence differs from germline, possibly due to a read error. CDR3 DNA: TGTTCCTGGGAGTCGCCCTCTGGAAACACCATATATTTT. Amino acids: CSWESPSGNTIYF. This chain uses TRBV30 with TRBJ1-3; D is unclear. Per germline, CDR1 GTSNPN and CDR2 SVGIG (reference sequence). The CDR3 is 13 residues long.

This sequence joins TRBV29-1 and TRBJ2-3, with TRBD2 matching 12 bases. The junction had 6 bases not matched to a gene; V was cut back by 8 bases and J by 0 bases. Germline lookup yields CDR1 SQVTM and CDR2 ANQGSEA. The CDR3 runs to 15 residues. For the CDR3, the DNA is TGCAGCTCCCCTAGCGGGGGGGCCAGCACAGATACGCAGTATTTT. Its translation: CSSPSGGASTDTQYF.

As for this clone: Within the sample, other DNA sequences also encode this same CDR3. The chain recombines TRBV29-1 with TRBJ1-1; D may be TRBD1 (5 bases). The V end was cut by 3 bases, the J end by 6 bases, with 8 bases between. CDR1 and CDR2 (germline): SQVTM, ANQGSEA. The CDR3 has 11 amino acids. This CDR3 is CSVDRGSEAFF. CDR3 nucleotides: TGCAGCGTTGATAGGGGCTCTGAAGCTTTCTTT. The full variable domain, completed using reference TRBV29-1 and TRBJ1-1, is SAVISQKPSRDICQRGTSLTIQCQVDSQVTMMFWYRQQPGQSLTLIATANQGSEATYESGFVIDKFPISRPNLTFSTLTVSNMSPEDSSIYLCSVDRGSEAFFGQGTRLTVV.

This chain links TRBV18 with TRBJ1-1, with 8 bases identical to TRBD1. The V and J ends lost 3 bases and 5 bases, in that order; junction bases with no gene match: 5. The CDR3 is made up of 14 amino acids. In germline, CDR1 is KGHSH, CDR2 LQKENI. The CDR3 nucleotides read TGTGCCAGCTCACCGAACAGGGGGAGTACTGAAGCTTTCTTT. Protein product: CASSPNRGSTEAFF.

The chain employs TRBV10-1 and TRBJ2-7; 10 positions match TRBD2. The V segment lost 1 base and the J segment 3 bases; nucleotides outside the gene matches: 3. CDR3 length: 15 residues. CDR1 and CDR2 from the germline V gene are WNHNN and SYGVQD (reference sequence). The DNA of the CDR3 is TGCGCCAGCAGTGAGTGGTCTAGCGGGGGCTACGAGCAGTACTTC. Its translation: CASSEWSSGGYEQYF.

This clone has just one count. The J gene is TRBJ2-3, the V gene TRBV27; the match to TRBD2 covers 9 bases. V dropped 0 bases and J dropped 5; count of bases not matched to a gene: 3. Germline V lookup: CDR1 MNHEY, CDR2 SMNVEV (reference sequence). The CDR3 runs 15 residues. CDR3 bases: TGTGCCAGCAGTTTATCGCGGGAGGGTTTAGATACGCAGTATTTT. This encodes CASSLSREGLDTQYF.

The chain couples TRBV7-9 to TRBJ2-1, with 8 bases matching TRBD1. This CDR3 has 17 amino acids. J was trimmed by 4 bases and V by 4 bases; bases with no gene match: 12. Per germline, CDR1 SEHNR and CDR2 FQNEAQ (reference sequence). The CDR3 DNA sequence: TGTGCCAGCAGCTCTGGACAGGGCGAGGAATTTTACAATGAGCAGTTCTTC. Translating it yields CASSSGQGEEFYNEQFF.

The rearrangement links TRBV19 to TRBJ1-1; D may be TRBD1 (5 bases). The CDR3 has 13 amino acids. V lost 6 bases to trimming and J lost 2 bases, with 10 bases between them. Germline CDR1 and CDR2: LNHDA and SQIVND (reference sequence). The DNA of the CDR3 is TGTGCCAGTAGGGCAGGGCGAAACACTGAAGCTTTCTTT. Translation: CASRAGRNTEAFF. Filled out from reference TRBV19 and TRBJ1-1, the complete variable domain reads DGGITQSPKYLFRKEGQNVTLSCEQNLNHDAMYWYRQDPGQGLRLIYYSQIVNDFQKGDIAEGYSVSREKKESFPLTVTSAQKNPTAFYLCASRAGRNTEAFFGQGTRLTVV.

The chain combines TRBV28 with TRBJ1-5; 8 bases map to TRBD1. Trimming cost V 5 bases and J 1 base; bases outside gene matches: 7. Germline V gene sequence: CDR1 MDHEN, CDR2 SYDVKM. This CDR3 is built from 16 residues. CDR3 DNA: TGTGCCAGCAGTATTCGACAGGGGATAAGCAATCAGCCCCAGCATTTT. Encoded protein: CASSIRQGISNQPQHF.

The J gene is TRBJ2-7, the V gene TRBV15; D remains unclear. CDR3 length: 14 residues. The germline CDR1 and CDR2 sequences are LNHNV and YYDKDF (reference sequence). V lost 1 base, J lost 2 bases, and 9 bases lay in between. The CDR3 here is CATSRGGTAYEQYF. As DNA, the CDR3 is TGTGCCACCAGCAGAGGAGGTACCGCCTACGAGCAGTACTTC.

CDR3: CASSLAVGETQYF. CDR3 sequence (DNA): TGTGCCAGCAGTCTAGCGGTGGGGGAGACCCAGTACTTC. V and J are TRBV7-2 and TRBJ2-5; TRBD2 matches at 7 bases. The junction had 6 bases not matched to a gene; V was cut back by 6 bases and J by 5 bases. This CDR3 region has 13 residues. CDR1 SGHTA and CDR2 FQGNSA come from the germline V gene.

The J gene is TRBJ1-4, the V gene TRBV6-5; D ambiguous. V dropped 0 bases and J dropped 3 bases, with 8 bases sitting between them. Germline V CDR1 and CDR2: MNHEY, SVGAGI. The CDR3 is made up of 15 amino acids. This chain's CDR3 is CASSYSFAANEKLFF. DNA for the CDR3: TGTGCCAGCAGTTACTCGTTCGCGGCTAATGAAAAACTGTTTTTT.

The J gene is TRBJ2-1, the V gene TRBV6-1, with a possible D match to TRBD2 (5 bases). Germline V CDR1 and CDR2: MNHNS, SASEGT. V lost 2 bases to trimming and J lost 2 bases, with 10 bases between them. There are 15 residues in the CDR3. Written as DNA, the CDR3 is TGTGCCAGCAGTGAAATGACCGGGACCTACAATGAGCAGTTCTTC. Translated: CASSEMTGTYNEQFF.

The chain couples TRBV15 to TRBJ2-3; perhaps TRBD1 as D (5 bases). CDR3 length: 15 residues. The germline V and J ends were trimmed by 3 bases and 4 bases, with 14 bases remaining between them. Germline V gene data show CDR1 as LNHNV and CDR2 as YYDKDF (reference sequence). CDR3 bases: TGTGCCACCAGCAGCGATAAAGGGGCCTCAGATACGCAGTATTTT. Protein product: CATSSDKGASDTQYF.

J is TRBJ2-1 and V is TRBV6-5; D not resolved. Germline lookup yields CDR1 MNHEY and CDR2 SVGAGI. This CDR3 spans 11 amino acids. The V end was cut by 2 bases, the J end by 9 bases, with 5 bases between. The CDR3 sequence is CASSYGFEQFF. CDR3 in DNA: TGTGCCAGCAGTTACGGCTTTGAGCAGTTCTTC.

The rearrangement joins TRBV2 to TRBJ2-1; 7 nucleotides line up with TRBD2. The V segment lost 4 bases and the J segment 7 bases; nucleotides outside the gene matches: 10. CDR3 size: 15 residues. CDR1 SNHLY and CDR2 FYNNEI come from the germline V gene. The CDR3 spells CASSGGREFRNEQFF. In DNA form, the CDR3 reads TGTGCCAGCAGTGGTGGGCGGGAGTTTAGAAATGAGCAGTTCTTC. The variable domain in full, completed from reference TRBV2 and TRBJ2-1, reads EPEVTQTPSHQVTQMGQEVILRCVPISNHLYFYWYRQILGQKVEFLVSFYNNEISEKSEIFDDQFSVERPDGSNFTLKIRSTKLEDSAMYFCASSGGREFRNEQFFGPGTRLTVL.

This rearrangement joins TRBV9 to TRBJ2-5, with TRBD2 identical over 8 bases. The trim removed 3 bases at V and 4 bases at J, leaving 5 bases unmatched. This CDR3 is built from 14 residues. Germline CDR1 and CDR2: SGDLS and YYNGEE. CDR3 protein: CASSAPSGSETQYF. CDR3 nucleotide sequence: TGTGCCAGCAGCGCCCCTAGCGGGTCAGAGACCCAGTACTTC.

V usage is TRBV18 and J usage is TRBJ2-7; possibly TRBD1 for D (6 bases). The CDR3 loop spans 14 amino acids. The V end was cut by 5 bases, the J end by 4 bases, with 15 bases between. CDR1 is KGHSH, CDR2 LQKENI, per germline. The CDR3 reads CASSGLQGKYEQYF. The CDR3, as DNA: TGTGCCAGCTCAGGGTTACAGGGAAAGTACGAGCAGTACTTC.

The chain is built from TRBV7-2 and TRBJ1-6, with D possibly matching TRBD1 (5 bases). The CDR3 spans 15 residues. Trimming stripped 1 base from V and 10 bases from J, with 14 bases between. In germline, CDR1 is SGHTA, CDR2 FQGNSA. CDR3 bases: TGTGCCAGCAGCTTAGAAGGCAGGGTCCAATCACCCCTCCACTTT. Translating gives CASSLEGRVQSPLHF.

The chain has TRBV6-5 and TRBJ2-1, with unresolved D. The V end was cut by 3 bases, the J end by 7 bases, with 10 bases between. This CDR3 has 13 residues. Germline V gene lookup returns CDR1 MNHEY and CDR2 SVGAGI. In DNA, the CDR3 is TGTGCCAGCAGTTATGCCAGCAGGAATGAGCAGTTCTTC. The encoded protein is CASSYASRNEQFF.

The chain employs TRBV19 and TRBJ2-3; TRBD2 aligns across 9 bases. This CDR3 comprises 16 residues. V lost 4 bases, J lost 2 bases, and 7 bases stayed unmatched. Germline V gene data show CDR1 as LNHDA and CDR2 as SQIVND (reference sequence). CDR3 sequence: CASSSQSSGVTDTQYF. Here the CDR3 DNA reads TGTGCCAGTAGTAGCCAATCTAGCGGGGTCACAGATACGCAGTATTTT.